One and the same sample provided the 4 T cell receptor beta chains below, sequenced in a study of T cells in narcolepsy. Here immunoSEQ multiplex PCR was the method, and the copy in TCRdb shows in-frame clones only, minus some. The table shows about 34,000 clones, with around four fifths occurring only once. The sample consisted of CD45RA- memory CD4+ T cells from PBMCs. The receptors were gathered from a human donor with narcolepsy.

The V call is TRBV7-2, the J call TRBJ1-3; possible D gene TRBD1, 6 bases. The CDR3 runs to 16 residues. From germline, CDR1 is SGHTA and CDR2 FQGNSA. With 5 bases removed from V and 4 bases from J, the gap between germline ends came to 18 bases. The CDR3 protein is CASSQIAQGIGNTIYF. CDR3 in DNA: TGTGCCAGCAGCCAGATAGCACAGGGTATAGGAAACACCATATATTTT.

The CDR3 nucleotides read TGCGCCAGCAGCCAGGGACTAGCGGGATTCACAGATACGCAGTATTTT. Translated: CASSQGLAGFTDTQYF. The genes are TRBV5-1 and TRBJ2-3; TRBD2 aligns across 13 bases. V gave up 4 bases and J gave up 2 bases; unmatched junction bases: 4. CDR1 and CDR2 (germline): SGHRS, YFSETQ. The CDR3 has 16 residues. The full variable domain, in which reference TRBV5-1 and TRBJ2-3 provide the parts outside the CDR3, is KAGVTQTPRYLIKTRGQQVTLSCSPISGHRSVSWYQQTPGQGLQFLFEYFSETQRNKGNFPGRFSGRQFSNSRSEMNVSTLELGDSALYLCASSQGLAGFTDTQYFGPGTRLTVL.

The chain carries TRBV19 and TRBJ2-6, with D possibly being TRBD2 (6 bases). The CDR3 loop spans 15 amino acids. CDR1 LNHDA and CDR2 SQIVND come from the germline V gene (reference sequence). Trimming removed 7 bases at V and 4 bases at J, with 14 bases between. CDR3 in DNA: TGTGCCAGTAAGGCACGGGGGTTAGGGGCCAACGTCCTGACTTTC. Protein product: CASKARGLGANVLTF.

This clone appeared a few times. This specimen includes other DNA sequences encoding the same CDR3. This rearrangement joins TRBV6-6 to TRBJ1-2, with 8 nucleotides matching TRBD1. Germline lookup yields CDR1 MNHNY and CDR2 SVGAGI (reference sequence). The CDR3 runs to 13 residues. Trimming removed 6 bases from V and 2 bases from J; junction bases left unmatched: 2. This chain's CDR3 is CASSGQGNYGYTF. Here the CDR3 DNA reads TGTGCCAGCAGCGGACAGGGAAACTATGGCTACACCTTC.